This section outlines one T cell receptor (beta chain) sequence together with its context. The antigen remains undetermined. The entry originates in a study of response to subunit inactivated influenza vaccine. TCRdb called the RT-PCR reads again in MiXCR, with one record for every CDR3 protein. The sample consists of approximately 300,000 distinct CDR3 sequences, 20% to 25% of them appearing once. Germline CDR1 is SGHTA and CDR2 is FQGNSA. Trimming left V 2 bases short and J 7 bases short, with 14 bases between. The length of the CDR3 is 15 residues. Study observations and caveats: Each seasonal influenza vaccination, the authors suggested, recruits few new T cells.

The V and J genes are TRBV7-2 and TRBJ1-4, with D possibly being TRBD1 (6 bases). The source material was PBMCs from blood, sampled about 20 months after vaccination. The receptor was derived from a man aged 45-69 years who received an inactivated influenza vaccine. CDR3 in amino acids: CASSLSGGPIEKLFF. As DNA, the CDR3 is TGTGCCAGCAGCTTATCTGGGGGGCCGATTGAAAAACTGTTTTTT. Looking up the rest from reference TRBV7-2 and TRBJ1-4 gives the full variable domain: GAGVSQSPSNKVTEKGKDVELRCDPISGHTALYWYRQSLGQGLEFLIYFQGNSAPDKSGLPSDRFSAERTGGSVSTLTIQRTQQEDSAVYLCASSLSGGPIEKLFFGSGTQLSVL.